This T cell receptor beta chain was profiled in a study of T-cell memory formation after mild COVID-19. Deletions cut 0 bases from V and 7 bases from J, with 12 bases between. Germline V gene sequence: CDR1 MGHRA, CDR2 YSYEKL. The CDR3 sequence is 15 residues long. TCRdb reprocessed the 5' RACE reads with MiXCR, giving one entry per CDR3 protein. The table has about 250,000 distinct CDR3 sequences, more than 15% seen once. The sequencing sample was made of PBMCs or a T cell subset sorted from them (not recorded which). The V call is TRBV4-1, the J call TRBJ1-4, with a weak D call TRBD1 (5 bases). This TCR was sampled from a man aged 18 to 30 who had mild COVID-19 (a few samples of this study predate the infection). Cell type and time point are not known. CDR3 sequence: CASSQDRGKAEKLFF. CDR3 coding DNA: TGCGCCAGCAGCCAAGATCGGGGGAAGGCTGAAAAACTGTTTTTT.